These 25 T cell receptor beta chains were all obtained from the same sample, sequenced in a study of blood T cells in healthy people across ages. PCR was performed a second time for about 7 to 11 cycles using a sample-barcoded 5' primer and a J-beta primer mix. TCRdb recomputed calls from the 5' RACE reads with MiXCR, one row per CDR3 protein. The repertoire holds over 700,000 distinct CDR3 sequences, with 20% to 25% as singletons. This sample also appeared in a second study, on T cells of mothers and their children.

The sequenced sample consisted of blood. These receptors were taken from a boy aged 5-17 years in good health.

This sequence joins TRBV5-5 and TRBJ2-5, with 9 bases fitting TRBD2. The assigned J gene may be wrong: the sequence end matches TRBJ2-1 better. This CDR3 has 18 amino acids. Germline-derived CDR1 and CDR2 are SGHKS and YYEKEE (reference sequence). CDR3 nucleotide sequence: TGTGCCAGCAGCCAAGATTTTTCCAGCGGGAGGCCCTACAATGAGCAGTTCTTC. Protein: CASSQDFSSGRPYNEQFF.

The chain's CDR3 is CASSYLTGASYEQYF. The CDR3 DNA is TGCGCCAGCAGCTATCTGACAGGGGCTTCCTACGAGCAGTACTTC. V gene TRBV5-1 combines with J gene TRBJ2-7; 8 nucleotides align to TRBD1. CDR1 SGHRS and CDR2 YFSETQ come from the germline V gene. Losses at the gene ends were 3 bases for V and 1 base for J; bases not matched to a gene: 6. The CDR3 runs 15 residues. Full variable domain (outside the CDR3, taken from reference TRBV5-1 and TRBJ2-7): KAGVTQTPRYLIKTRGQQVTLSCSPISGHRSVSWYQQTPGQGLQFLFEYFSETQRNKGNFPGRFSGRQFSNSRSEMNVSTLELGDSALYLCASSYLTGASYEQYFGPGTRLTVT.

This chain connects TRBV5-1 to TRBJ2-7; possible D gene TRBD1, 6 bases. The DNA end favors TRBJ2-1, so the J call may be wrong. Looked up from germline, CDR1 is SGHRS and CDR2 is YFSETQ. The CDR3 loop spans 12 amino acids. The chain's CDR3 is CASSPEGDEQFF. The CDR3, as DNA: TGCGCCAGCAGCCCCGAGGGGGATGAGCAGTTCTTC.

CDR3 coding DNA: TGCAGTGCTAGAGATATTAGCGGGAGGGCCCAAGAGACCCAGTACTTC. This gives the protein CSARDISGRAQETQYF. The V and J genes are TRBV20-1 and TRBJ2-5; 11 bases are a match to TRBD2. Unmatched junction bases numbered 4, after V lost 0 bases and J lost 1 base. This CDR3 has 16 amino acids. Germline loops: CDR1 DFQATT, CDR2 SNEGSKA (reference sequence).

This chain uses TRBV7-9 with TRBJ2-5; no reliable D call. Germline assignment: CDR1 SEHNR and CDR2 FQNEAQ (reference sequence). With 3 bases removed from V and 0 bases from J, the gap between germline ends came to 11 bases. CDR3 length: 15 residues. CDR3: CASSLSYPYQETQYF. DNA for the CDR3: TGTGCCAGCAGCTTGAGCTACCCGTACCAAGAGACCCAGTACTTC.

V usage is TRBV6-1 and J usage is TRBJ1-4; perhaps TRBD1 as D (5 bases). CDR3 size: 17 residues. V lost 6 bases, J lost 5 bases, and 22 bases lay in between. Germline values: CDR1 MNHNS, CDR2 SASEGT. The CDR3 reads CASRPISGLPGNEKLFF. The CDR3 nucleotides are TGTGCCAGCAGACCTATTTCGGGGCTGCCAGGGAATGAAAAACTGTTTTTT.

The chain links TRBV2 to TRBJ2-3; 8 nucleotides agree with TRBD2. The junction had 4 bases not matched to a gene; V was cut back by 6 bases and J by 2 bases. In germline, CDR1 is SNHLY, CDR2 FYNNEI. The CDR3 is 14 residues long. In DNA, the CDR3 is TGTGCCAGCAGAGCTAGCGGGCACACAGATACGCAGTATTTT. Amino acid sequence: CASRASGHTDTQYF.

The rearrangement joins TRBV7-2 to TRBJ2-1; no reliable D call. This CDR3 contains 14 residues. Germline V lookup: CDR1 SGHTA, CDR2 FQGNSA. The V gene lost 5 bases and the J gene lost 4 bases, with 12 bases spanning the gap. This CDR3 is CASSRRTDYNEQFF. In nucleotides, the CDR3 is TGTGCCAGCAGCCGCCGGACGGATTACAATGAGCAGTTCTTC.

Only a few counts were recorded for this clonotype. CDR3 sequence (DNA): TGTGCCAGCACTGGAAGCGGGAGTTACAATGAGCAGTTCTTC. As protein: CASTGSGSYNEQFF. The chain recombines TRBV6-5 with TRBJ2-1; TRBD2 matches 8 bases. There are 14 residues in the CDR3. From germline, CDR1 is MNHEY and CDR2 SVGAGI. After removal of 7 bases from V and 4 bases from J, the junction contained 6 bases not matched to a gene.

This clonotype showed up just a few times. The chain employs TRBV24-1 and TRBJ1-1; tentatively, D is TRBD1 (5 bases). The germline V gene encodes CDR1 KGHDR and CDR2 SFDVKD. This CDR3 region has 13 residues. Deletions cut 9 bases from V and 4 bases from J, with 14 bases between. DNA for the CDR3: TGTGCCACCGTCGGAGGGGCGGGCACTGAAGCTTTCTTT. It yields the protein CATVGGAGTEAFF.

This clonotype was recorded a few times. CDR3 protein: CSAKGGAGTQYF. CDR3 nucleotide sequence: TGCAGTGCTAAAGGCGGGGCGGGGACCCAGTACTTC. The genes are TRBV20-1 and TRBJ2-5; D is possibly TRBD2 (6 bases). Deletions cut 4 bases from V and 7 bases from J, with 13 bases between. Germline loops: CDR1 DFQATT, CDR2 SNEGSKA (reference sequence). The CDR3 loop spans 12 amino acids.

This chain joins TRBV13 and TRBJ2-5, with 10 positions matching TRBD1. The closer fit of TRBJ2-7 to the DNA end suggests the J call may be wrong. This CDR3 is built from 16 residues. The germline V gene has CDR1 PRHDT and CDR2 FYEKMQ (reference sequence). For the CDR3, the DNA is TGTGCCAGCACGAGAGAGCGGGACAGGGGTTCGGGCGAGCAGTACTTC. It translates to CASTRERDRGSGEQYF.

The CDR3 here is CSAAHGETQYF. The CDR3 DNA is TGCAGTGCAGCCCACGGAGAGACCCAGTACTTC. This chain uses TRBV20-1 with TRBJ2-5; D not resolved. The germline CDR1 and CDR2 sequences are DFQATT and SNEGSKA (reference sequence). V was cut by 6 bases and J by 4 bases, with 9 bases left in between. The CDR3 extends over 11 amino acids.

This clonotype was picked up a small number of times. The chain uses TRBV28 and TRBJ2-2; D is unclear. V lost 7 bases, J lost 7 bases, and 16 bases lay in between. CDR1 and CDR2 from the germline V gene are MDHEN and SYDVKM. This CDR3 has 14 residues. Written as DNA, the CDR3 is TGTGCCAGCAACTTCTGGGGTCCGTTCGGGGAGCTGTTTTTT. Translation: CASNFWGPFGELFF.

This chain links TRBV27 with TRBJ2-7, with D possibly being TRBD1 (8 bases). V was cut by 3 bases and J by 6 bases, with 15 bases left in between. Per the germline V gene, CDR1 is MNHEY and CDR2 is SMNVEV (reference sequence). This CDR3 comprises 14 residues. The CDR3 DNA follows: TGTGCCAGCAGTTTGACGGGGGGACAGGTCGAGCAGTACTTC. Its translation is CASSLTGGQVEQYF.

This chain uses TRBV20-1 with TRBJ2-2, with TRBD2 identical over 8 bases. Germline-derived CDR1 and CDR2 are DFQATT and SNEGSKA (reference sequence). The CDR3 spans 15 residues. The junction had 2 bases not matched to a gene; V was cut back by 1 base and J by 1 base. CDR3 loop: CSARVGTRNTGELFF. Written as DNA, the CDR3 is TGCAGTGCTAGAGTCGGGACTAGGAACACCGGGGAGCTGTTTTTT.

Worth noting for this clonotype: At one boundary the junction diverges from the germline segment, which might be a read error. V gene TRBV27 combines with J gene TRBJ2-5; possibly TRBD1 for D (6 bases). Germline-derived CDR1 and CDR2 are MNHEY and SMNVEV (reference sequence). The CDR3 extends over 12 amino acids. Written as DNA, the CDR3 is TGTGCCAACAGTTTCAGGGGAGAGACCCAGTACTTC. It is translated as CANSFRGETQYF.

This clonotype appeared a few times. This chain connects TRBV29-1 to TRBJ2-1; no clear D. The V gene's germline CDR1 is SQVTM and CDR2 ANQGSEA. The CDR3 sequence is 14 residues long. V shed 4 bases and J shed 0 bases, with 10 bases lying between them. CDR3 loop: CSVGLERSYNEQFF. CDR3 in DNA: TGCAGCGTTGGTCTAGAGCGCTCCTACAATGAGCAGTTCTTC.

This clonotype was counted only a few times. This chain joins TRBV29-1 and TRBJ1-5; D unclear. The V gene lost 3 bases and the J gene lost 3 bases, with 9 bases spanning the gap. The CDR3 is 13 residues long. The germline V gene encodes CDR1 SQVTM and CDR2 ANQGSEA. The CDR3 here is CSVEREYNQPQHF. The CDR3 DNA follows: TGCAGCGTTGAGAGGGAATACAATCAGCCCCAGCATTTT.

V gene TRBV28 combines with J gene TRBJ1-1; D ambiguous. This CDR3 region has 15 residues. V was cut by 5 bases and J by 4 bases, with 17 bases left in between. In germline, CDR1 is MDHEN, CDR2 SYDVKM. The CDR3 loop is CASSPRAGWGTEAFF. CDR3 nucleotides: TGTGCCAGCAGTCCCCGGGCAGGCTGGGGCACTGAAGCTTTCTTT.

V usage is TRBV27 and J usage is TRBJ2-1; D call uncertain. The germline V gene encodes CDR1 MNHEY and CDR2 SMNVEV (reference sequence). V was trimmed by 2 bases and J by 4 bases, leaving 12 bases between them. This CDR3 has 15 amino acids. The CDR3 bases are TGTGCCAGCAGTTTAGGAGTAGTAGGGTACAATGAGCAGTTCTTC. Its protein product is CASSLGVVGYNEQFF.

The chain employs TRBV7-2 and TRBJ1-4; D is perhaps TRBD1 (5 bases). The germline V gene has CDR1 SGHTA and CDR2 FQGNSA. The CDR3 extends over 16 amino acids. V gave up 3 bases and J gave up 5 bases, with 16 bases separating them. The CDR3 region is CASSLAGGARNEKLFF. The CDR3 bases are TGTGCCAGCAGCTTGGCGGGTGGGGCCCGGAATGAAAAACTGTTTTTT. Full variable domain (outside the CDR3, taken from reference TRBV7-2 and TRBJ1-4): GAGVSQSPSNKVTEKGKDVELRCDPISGHTALYWYRQSLGQGLEFLIYFQGNSAPDKSGLPSDRFSAERTGGSVSTLTIQRTQQEDSAVYLCASSLAGGARNEKLFFGSGTQLSVL.

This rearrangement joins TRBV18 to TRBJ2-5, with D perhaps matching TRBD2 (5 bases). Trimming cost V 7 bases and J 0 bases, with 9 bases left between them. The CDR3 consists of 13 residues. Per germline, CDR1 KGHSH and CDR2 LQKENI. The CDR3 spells CASCGGDQETQYF. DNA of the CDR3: TGTGCCAGCTGCGGAGGTGACCAAGAGACCCAGTACTTC. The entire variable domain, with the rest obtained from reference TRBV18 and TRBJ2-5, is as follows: NAGVMQNPRHLVRRRGQEARLRCSPMKGHSHVYWYRQLPEEGLKFMVYLQKENIIDESGMPKERFSAEFPKEGPSILRIQQVVRGDSAAYFCASCGGDQETQYFGPGTRLLVL.

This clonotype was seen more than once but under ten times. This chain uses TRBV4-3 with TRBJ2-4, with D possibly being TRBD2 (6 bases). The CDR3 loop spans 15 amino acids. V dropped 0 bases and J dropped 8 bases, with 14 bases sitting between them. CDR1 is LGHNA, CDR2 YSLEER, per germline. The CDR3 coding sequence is TGCGCCAGCAGCCAAGACCGGGACTTAGTTGACATTCAGTACTTC. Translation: CASSQDRDLVDIQYF.

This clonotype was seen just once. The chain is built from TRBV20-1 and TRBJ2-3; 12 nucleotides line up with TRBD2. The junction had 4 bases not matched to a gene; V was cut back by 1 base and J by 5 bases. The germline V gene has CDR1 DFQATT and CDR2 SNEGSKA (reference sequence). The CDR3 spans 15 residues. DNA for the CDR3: TGCAGTGCTAGAGCTAGCGGGAGGGTGGGAGATACGCAGTATTTT. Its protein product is CSARASGRVGDTQYF.